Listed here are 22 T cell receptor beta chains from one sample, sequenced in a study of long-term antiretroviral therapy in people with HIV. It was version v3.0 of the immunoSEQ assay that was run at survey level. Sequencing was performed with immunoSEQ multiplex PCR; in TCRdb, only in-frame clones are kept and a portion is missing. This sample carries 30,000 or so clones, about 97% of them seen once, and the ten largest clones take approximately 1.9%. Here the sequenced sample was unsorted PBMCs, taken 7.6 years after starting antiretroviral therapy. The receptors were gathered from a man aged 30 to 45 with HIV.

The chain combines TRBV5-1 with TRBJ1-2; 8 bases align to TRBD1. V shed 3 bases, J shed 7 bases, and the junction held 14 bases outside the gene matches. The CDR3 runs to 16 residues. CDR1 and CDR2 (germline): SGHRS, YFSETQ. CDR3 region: CASSWRPDRGEGGYTF. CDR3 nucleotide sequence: TGCGCCAGCAGCTGGAGACCCGACAGGGGAGAAGGTGGCTACACCTTC.

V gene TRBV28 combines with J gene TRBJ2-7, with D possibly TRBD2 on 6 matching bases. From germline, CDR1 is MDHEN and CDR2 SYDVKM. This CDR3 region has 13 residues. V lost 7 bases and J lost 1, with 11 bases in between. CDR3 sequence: CASTASASYEQYF. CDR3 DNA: TGTGCCAGCACCGCTAGCGCGTCCTACGAGCAGTACTTC.

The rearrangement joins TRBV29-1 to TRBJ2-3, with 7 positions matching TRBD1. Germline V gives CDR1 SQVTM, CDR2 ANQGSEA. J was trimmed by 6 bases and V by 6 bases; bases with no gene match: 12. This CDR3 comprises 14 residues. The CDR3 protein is CSVTQGRVSDTQYF. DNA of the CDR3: TGCAGCGTAACACAGGGGCGGGTTTCGGATACGCAGTATTTT.

The CDR3 sequence: CACGNTGELFF. The CDR3 bases are TGTGCCTGCGGAAACACCGGGGAGCTGTTTTTT. The rearrangement joins TRBV19 to TRBJ2-2; no clear D gene. Germline CDR1 is LNHDA and CDR2 is SQIVND (reference sequence). The CDR3 contains 11 residues. The germline V and J ends were trimmed by 11 bases and 2 bases, with 6 bases remaining between them.

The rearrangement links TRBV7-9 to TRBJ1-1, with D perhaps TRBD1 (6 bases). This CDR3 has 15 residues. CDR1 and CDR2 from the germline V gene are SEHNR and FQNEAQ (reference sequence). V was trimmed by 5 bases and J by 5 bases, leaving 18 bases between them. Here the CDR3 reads CASSRGDGGGTEAFF. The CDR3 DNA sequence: TGTGCCAGCAGCCGCGGGGACGGAGGGGGGACTGAAGCTTTCTTT.

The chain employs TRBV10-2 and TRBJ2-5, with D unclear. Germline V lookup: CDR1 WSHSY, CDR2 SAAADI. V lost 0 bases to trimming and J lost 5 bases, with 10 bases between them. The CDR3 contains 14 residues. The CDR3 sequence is CASSESFLGETQYF. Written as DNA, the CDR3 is TGCGCCAGCAGTGAGTCTTTTCTAGGGGAGACCCAGTACTTC.

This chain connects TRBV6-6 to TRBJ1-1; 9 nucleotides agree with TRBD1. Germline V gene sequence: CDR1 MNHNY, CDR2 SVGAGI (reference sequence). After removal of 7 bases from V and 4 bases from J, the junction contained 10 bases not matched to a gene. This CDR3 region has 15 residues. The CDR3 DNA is TGTGCCAGCAACCTTGGACAGGGGTTGGGCACTGAAGCTTTCTTT. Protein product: CASNLGQGLGTEAFF.

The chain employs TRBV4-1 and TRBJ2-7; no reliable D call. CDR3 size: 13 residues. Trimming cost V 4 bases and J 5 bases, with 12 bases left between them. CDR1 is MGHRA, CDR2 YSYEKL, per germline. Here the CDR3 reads CASSPQRWDEQYF. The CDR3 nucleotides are TGCGCCAGCAGCCCCCAACGCTGGGACGAGCAGTACTTC.

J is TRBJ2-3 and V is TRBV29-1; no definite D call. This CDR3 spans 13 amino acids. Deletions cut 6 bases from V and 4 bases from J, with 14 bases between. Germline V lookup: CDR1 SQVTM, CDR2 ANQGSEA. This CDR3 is CSVTSAGADTQYF. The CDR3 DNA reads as TGCAGCGTAACGAGCGCTGGGGCAGATACGCAGTATTTT.

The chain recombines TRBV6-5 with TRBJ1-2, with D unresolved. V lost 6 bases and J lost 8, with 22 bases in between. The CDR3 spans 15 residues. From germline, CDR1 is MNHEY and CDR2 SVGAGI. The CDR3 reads CASSRTQNVGRGYTF. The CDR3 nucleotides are TGTGCCAGCAGCCGCACCCAGAACGTTGGTCGGGGCTACACCTTC.

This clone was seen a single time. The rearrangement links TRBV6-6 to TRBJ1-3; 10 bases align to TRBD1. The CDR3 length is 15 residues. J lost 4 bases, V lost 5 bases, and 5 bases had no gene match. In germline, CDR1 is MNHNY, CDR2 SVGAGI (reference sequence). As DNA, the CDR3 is TGTGCCAGCAGTCCCGACAGGGGGCTAGGAAACACCATATATTTT. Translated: CASSPDRGLGNTIYF.

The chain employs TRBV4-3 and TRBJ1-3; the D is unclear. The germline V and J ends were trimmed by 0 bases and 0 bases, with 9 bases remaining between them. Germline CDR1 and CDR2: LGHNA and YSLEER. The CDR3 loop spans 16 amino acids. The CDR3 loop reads CASSQEVLSSGNTIYF. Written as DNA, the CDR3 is TGCGCCAGCAGCCAAGAAGTACTGAGCTCTGGAAACACCATATATTTT.

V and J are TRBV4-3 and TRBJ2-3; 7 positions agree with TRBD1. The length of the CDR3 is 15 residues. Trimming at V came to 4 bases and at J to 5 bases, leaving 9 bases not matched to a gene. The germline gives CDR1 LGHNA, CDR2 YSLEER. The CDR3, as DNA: TGCGCCAGCAGCCGGGACAGTACAGGGGTAGATACGCAGTATTTT. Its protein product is CASSRDSTGVDTQYF.

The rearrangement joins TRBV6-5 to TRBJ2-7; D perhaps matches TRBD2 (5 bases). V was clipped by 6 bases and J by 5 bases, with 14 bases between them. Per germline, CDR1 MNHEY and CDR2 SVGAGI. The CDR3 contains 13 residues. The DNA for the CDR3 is TGTGCCAGCAGCTCGGGAAGTGCAGACGAGCAGTACTTC. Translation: CASSSGSADEQYF.

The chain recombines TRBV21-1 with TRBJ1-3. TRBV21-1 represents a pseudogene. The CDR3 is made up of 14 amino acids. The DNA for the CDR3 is TGTGCCAGCAGGCTACAACACGCACGAAACACCATATATTTT. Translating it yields CASRLQHARNTIYF.

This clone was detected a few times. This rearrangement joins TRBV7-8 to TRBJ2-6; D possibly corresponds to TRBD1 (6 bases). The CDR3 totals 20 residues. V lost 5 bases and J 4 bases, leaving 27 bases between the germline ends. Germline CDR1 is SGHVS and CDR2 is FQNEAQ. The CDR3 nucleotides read TGTGCCAGCAGCACAACGAACAGGGATCCTTCGGTTTGGGGGGCCAACGTCCTGACTTTC. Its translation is CASSTTNRDPSVWGANVLTF.

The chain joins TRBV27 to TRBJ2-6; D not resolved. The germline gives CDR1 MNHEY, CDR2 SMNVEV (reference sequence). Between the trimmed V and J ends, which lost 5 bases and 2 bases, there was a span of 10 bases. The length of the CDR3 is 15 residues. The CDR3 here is CASSPPRAGANVLTF. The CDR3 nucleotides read TGTGCCAGCAGTCCCCCACGGGCTGGGGCCAACGTCCTGACTTTC.

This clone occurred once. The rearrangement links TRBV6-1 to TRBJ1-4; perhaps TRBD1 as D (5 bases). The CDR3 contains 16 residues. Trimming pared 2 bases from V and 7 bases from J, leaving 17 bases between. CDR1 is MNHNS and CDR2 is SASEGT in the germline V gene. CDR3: CASSETSRAGGEKLFF. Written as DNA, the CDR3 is TGTGCCAGCAGTGAAACGAGTCGGGCCGGGGGTGAAAAACTGTTTTTT.

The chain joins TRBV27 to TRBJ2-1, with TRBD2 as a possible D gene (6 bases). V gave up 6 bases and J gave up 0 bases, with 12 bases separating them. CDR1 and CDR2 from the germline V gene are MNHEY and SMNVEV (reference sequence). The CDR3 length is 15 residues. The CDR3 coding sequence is TGTGCCAGCAGGATTAGCGGTAGCTCCTACAATGAGCAGTTCTTC. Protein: CASRISGSSYNEQFF.

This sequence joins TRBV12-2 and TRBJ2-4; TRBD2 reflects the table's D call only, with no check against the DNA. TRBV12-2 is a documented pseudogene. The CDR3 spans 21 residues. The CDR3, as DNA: TGTGCAAGTCGCTTAGTGAGGGGGGGCGGGAGGCTACAACTAGCCAAAAACATTCAGTACTTC. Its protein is CASRLVRGGGRLQLAKNIQYF.

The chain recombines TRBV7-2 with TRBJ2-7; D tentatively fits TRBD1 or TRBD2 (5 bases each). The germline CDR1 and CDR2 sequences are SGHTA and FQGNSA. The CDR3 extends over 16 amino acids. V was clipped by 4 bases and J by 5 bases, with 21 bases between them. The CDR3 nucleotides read TGTGCCAGCAGCTCAGACAGCGGCGCGGGTCGGGACGAGCAGTACTTC. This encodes CASSSDSGAGRDEQYF.

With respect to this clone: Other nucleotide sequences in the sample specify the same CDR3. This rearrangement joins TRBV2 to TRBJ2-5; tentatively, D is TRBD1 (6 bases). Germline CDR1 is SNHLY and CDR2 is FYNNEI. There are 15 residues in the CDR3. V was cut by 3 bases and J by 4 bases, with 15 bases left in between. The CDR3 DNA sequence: TGTGCCAGCAGTGATGGAGGTGGGGGCGGAGAGACCCAGTACTTC. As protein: CASSDGGGGGETQYF.